Shown below are 30 T cell receptor beta chains from a single sample sequenced in a study of a mutant IDH1 vaccine in newly diagnosed glioma. Time point reported: week 5, during vaccination. The vaccine gave 300 ug of a 20-mer mutant IDH1 peptide subcutaneously per dose. These TCRs' antigens remain unknown. The assay was immunoSEQ multiplex PCR, and TCRdb's table has in-frame clones only and misses some. The sample shows about 38,000 clones, around 81% of them seen only once. The source material was PBMCs, sampled from a glioma patient whose treatment included an IDH1 peptide vaccine. The receptors here all came from a man in his fifties with glioma.

The chain couples TRBV28 to TRBJ2-2, with unresolved D. The germline gives CDR1 MDHEN, CDR2 SYDVKM. The CDR3 is 11 amino acids. The V gene lost 5 bases and the J gene lost 5 bases, with 3 bases spanning the gap. This CDR3 is CASSVTGELFF. As DNA, the CDR3 is TGTGCCAGCAGTGTGACCGGGGAGCTGTTTTTT.

This clone was detected only once. The V call is TRBV5-1, the J call TRBJ2-5; D is possibly TRBD1 (5 bases). Germline values: CDR1 SGHRS, CDR2 YFSETQ. V was shortened by 2 bases and J by 0 bases, with 8 bases between the two germline ends. The CDR3 covers 14 residues. In DNA form, the CDR3 reads TGCGCCAGCAGCTTCAGACAGTACCAAGAGACCCAGTACTTC. It encodes CASSFRQYQETQYF. Based on the CDR3 plus reference TRBV5-1 and TRBJ2-5, the full variable domain is KAGVTQTPRYLIKTRGQQVTLSCSPISGHRSVSWYQQTPGQGLQFLFEYFSETQRNKGNFPGRFSGRQFSNSRSEMNVSTLELGDSALYLCASSFRQYQETQYFGPGTRLLVL.

The V and J genes are TRBV5-1 and TRBJ2-1; D might be TRBD2 (6 bases). Germline V gene sequence: CDR1 SGHRS, CDR2 YFSETQ. The CDR3 covers 17 residues. V dropped 3 bases and J dropped 0 bases, with 16 bases sitting between them. The CDR3 region has the DNA TGCGCCAGCAGCTACTCTGCGGGAAAGGGCTCCTACAATGAGCAGTTCTTC. This encodes CASSYSAGKGSYNEQFF.

The V call is TRBV18, the J call TRBJ1-1, with D hard to call. Per germline, CDR1 KGHSH and CDR2 LQKENI. This CDR3 is 12 amino acids long. V was shortened by 6 bases and J by 4 bases, with 9 bases between the two germline ends. DNA of the CDR3: TGTGCCAGCTCTGGAGTGGTCACTGAAGCTTTCTTT. It translates to CASSGVVTEAFF.

V and J are TRBV7-9 and TRBJ2-7; no clear D gene. Germline lookup yields CDR1 SEHNR and CDR2 FQNEAQ (reference sequence). The CDR3 extends over 14 amino acids. Between the trimmed V and J ends, which lost 5 bases and 4 bases, there was a span of 15 bases. CDR3 sequence: CASSPEWSLYEQYF. In nucleotides, the CDR3 is TGTGCCAGCAGCCCCGAATGGAGCCTTTACGAGCAGTACTTC.

The gene calls are TRBV18 and TRBJ2-2; D is tentatively TRBD1 or TRBD2 (6 bases each). This CDR3 has 20 residues. CDR1 KGHSH and CDR2 LQKENI come from the germline V gene. Between the trimmed V and J ends, which lost 3 bases and 1 base, there was a span of 24 bases. This CDR3 reads CASSPRTGTQLAQNTGELFF. CDR3 coding DNA: TGTGCCAGCTCACCCAGAACAGGGACACAACTAGCCCAGAACACCGGGGAGCTGTTTTTT. Looking up the rest from reference TRBV18 and TRBJ2-2 gives the full variable domain: NAGVMQNPRHLVRRRGQEARLRCSPMKGHSHVYWYRQLPEEGLKFMVYLQKENIIDESGMPKERFSAEFPKEGPSILRIQQVVRGDSAAYFCASSPRTGTQLAQNTGELFFGEGSRLTVL.

This clone showed up just once. The chain combines TRBV19 with TRBJ2-2; the D is unclear. Trimming stripped 3 bases from V and 6 bases from J, with 8 bases between. CDR1 is LNHDA and CDR2 is SQIVND in the germline V gene (reference sequence). The length of the CDR3 is 13 residues. CDR3 coding DNA: TGTGCCAGTAGTATTAGGGCGTCCGGGGAGCTGTTTTTT. It encodes CASSIRASGELFF.

This chain uses TRBV19 with TRBJ2-1; 7 bases map to TRBD2. Germline assignment: CDR1 LNHDA and CDR2 SQIVND (reference sequence). Trimming cost V 7 bases and J 0 bases; bases outside gene matches: 9. This CDR3 is 16 amino acids long. This CDR3 reads CASTIGGGGSYNEQFF. DNA of the CDR3: TGTGCCAGTACCATAGGAGGCGGGGGCTCCTACAATGAGCAGTTCTTC.

The rearrangement links TRBV29-1 to TRBJ2-2; D assignment may be TRBD1 or TRBD2 (6 bases each). The CDR3 covers 16 residues. Trimming removed 6 bases from V and 6 bases from J, with 23 bases in between. CDR1 is SQVTM, CDR2 ANQGSEA, per germline. Written as DNA, the CDR3 is TGCAGCGTCCCAAAAGGCCCGGGGGCGGGTGCCGGGGAGCTGTTTTTT. Protein product: CSVPKGPGAGAGELFF.

V and J are TRBV19 and TRBJ2-5, with 9 bases matching TRBD1. V gave up 4 bases and J gave up 2 bases; unmatched junction bases: 5. CDR3 length equals 15 residues. Germline V gene data show CDR1 as LNHDA and CDR2 as SQIVND (reference sequence). CDR3 residues: CASSTPGQGQETQYF. CDR3 nucleotide sequence: TGTGCCAGTAGTACGCCGGGACAGGGTCAAGAGACCCAGTACTTC.

The J gene is TRBJ2-7, the V gene TRBV5-1, with a tentative D call TRBD2 (5 bases). Germline V gene lookup returns CDR1 SGHRS and CDR2 YFSETQ. Trimming shortened V by 2 bases and J by 0 bases, and 9 bases separated the two germline ends. The CDR3 totals 14 residues. The CDR3 bases are TGCGCCAGCAGCTTTCAAGGGAGCTCCTACGAGCAGTACTTC. Encoded protein: CASSFQGSSYEQYF.

This chain joins TRBV10-1 and TRBJ2-7; no definite D call. The CDR3 consists of 12 residues. Trimming took off 10 bases at V and 4 bases at J, with 14 bases between the two ends. Germline V gene sequence: CDR1 WNHNN, CDR2 SYGVQD (reference sequence). The CDR3: CATPPLAYEQYF. DNA for the CDR3: TGCGCCACCCCTCCGTTAGCTTACGAGCAGTACTTC.

The count of this clone is one. The gene calls are TRBV5-4 and TRBJ2-1; TRBD2 matches 13 bases. This CDR3 is 15 amino acids long. With 0 bases clipped from V and 8 bases from J, the junction kept 2 bases outside the gene matches. Per the germline V gene, CDR1 is SGHNT and CDR2 is YYREEE (reference sequence). The CDR3 loop is CASSLGGLAGDEQFF. The CDR3 DNA sequence: TGTGCCAGCAGCTTGGGAGGACTAGCGGGAGATGAGCAGTTCTTC.

The chain uses TRBV19 and TRBJ1-2; 7 positions match TRBD1. Germline CDR1 is LNHDA and CDR2 is SQIVND (reference sequence). V lost 4 bases, J lost 4 bases, and 9 bases stayed unmatched. The CDR3 spans 15 residues. The CDR3 DNA sequence: TGTGCCAGTAGTACTACAGGGGATCGGGGCTATGGCTACACCTTC. As protein: CASSTTGDRGYGYTF.

The chain recombines TRBV9 with TRBJ2-2, with a weak D call TRBD2 (6 bases). The CDR3 loop spans 15 amino acids. Germline V gene lookup returns CDR1 SGDLS and CDR2 YYNGEE. V lost 3 bases and J 7 bases, leaving 16 bases between the germline ends. CDR3 loop: CASSGGLTFGGELFF. The CDR3 bases are TGTGCCAGCAGCGGGGGACTGACATTCGGCGGGGAGCTGTTTTTT.

The gene calls are TRBV6-6 and TRBJ2-4, with a tentative D call TRBD2 (6 bases). The V gene lost 0 bases and the J gene lost 9 bases, with 15 bases spanning the gap. Germline V gene sequence: CDR1 MNHNY, CDR2 SVGAGI (reference sequence). This CDR3 has 15 amino acids. The CDR3 coding sequence is TGTGCCAGCAGTTACTCGATTGTTACTAGCTCCATTCAGTACTTC. Its protein product is CASSYSIVTSSIQYF.

The chain has TRBV7-8 and TRBJ1-1; possible D gene TRBD1, 6 bases. This CDR3 spans 15 amino acids. V gave up 5 bases and J gave up 4 bases, with 17 bases separating them. Germline CDR1 and CDR2: SGHVS and FQNEAQ. The CDR3 bases are TGTGCCAGCAGCCCCCCCGCGACAGGAGCCACTGAAGCTTTCTTT. Its protein is CASSPPATGATEAFF.

V is TRBV10-3 and J is TRBJ2-7, with 7 bases lining up with TRBD1. The germline gives CDR1 ENHRY, CDR2 SYGVKD. CDR3 length: 15 residues. Trimming took 3 bases from V and 2 from J; bases not matched to a gene: 7. DNA of the CDR3: TGTGCCATCAGTGAAGGACAGGTTAAAGCCTACGAGCAGTACTTC. Its translation is CAISEGQVKAYEQYF.

This rearrangement joins TRBV28 to TRBJ2-5; TRBD1 is a possible D gene (5 bases). Per the germline V gene, CDR1 is MDHEN and CDR2 is SYDVKM. The CDR3 sequence is 11 residues long. V gave up 10 bases and J gave up 4 bases, with 10 bases separating them. The CDR3 sequence: CAIKTGETQYF. CDR3 nucleotides: TGTGCCATAAAAACAGGAGAGACCCAGTACTTC.

This clone turned up a few times. The rearrangement links TRBV7-9 to TRBJ1-6; no definite D call. Looked up from germline, CDR1 is SEHNR and CDR2 is FQNEAQ (reference sequence). The CDR3 contains 13 residues. Deletions cut 5 bases from V and 8 bases from J, with 10 bases between. CDR3 DNA: TGTGCCAGCAGCCAGGCTAGAGATTCACCCCTCCACTTT. It is translated as CASSQARDSPLHF.

This chain joins TRBV4-1 and TRBJ2-2, with D possibly being TRBD1 (5 bases). This CDR3 is 16 amino acids long. The germline V gene has CDR1 MGHRA and CDR2 YSYEKL. The V end lost 0 bases, the J end lost 1 base, and 9 bases lay between the germline ends. DNA for the CDR3: TGCGCCAGCAGCCAAGATGGGGCAGGGAACACCGGGGAGCTGTTTTTT. The encoded protein is CASSQDGAGNTGELFF.

This clone appeared once. The chain couples TRBV2 to TRBJ1-6; 7 bases match TRBD1. The CDR3 loop spans 16 amino acids. From germline, CDR1 is SNHLY and CDR2 FYNNEI. J was trimmed by 5 bases and V by 3 bases; bases with no gene match: 7. CDR3 region: CASSDQGVRDNSPLHF. CDR3 coding DNA: TGTGCCAGCAGTGACCAGGGGGTTCGAGATAATTCACCCCTCCACTTT.

This chain uses TRBV7-2 with TRBJ2-1, with D hard to call. The CDR3 is 12 residues long. Germline CDR1 SGHTA, CDR2 FQGNSA. Trimming pared 5 bases from V and 6 bases from J, leaving 8 bases between. CDR3 nucleotide sequence: TGTGCCAGCAGCGCCAGGCTCAATGAGCAGTTCTTC. The encoded protein is CASSARLNEQFF.

The chain carries TRBV18 and TRBJ1-2, with D possibly being TRBD1 (6 bases). V dropped 2 bases and J dropped 8 bases, with 18 bases sitting between them. CDR3 length: 15 amino acids. Germline CDR1 KGHSH, CDR2 LQKENI. The CDR3 region is CASSPTKTGGDGYTF. The DNA for the CDR3 is TGTGCCAGCTCACCAACGAAGACAGGAGGGGACGGCTACACCTTC.

The V and J genes are TRBV19 and TRBJ2-3; 7 bases line up with TRBD1. The CDR3 contains 15 residues. Germline CDR1 and CDR2: LNHDA and SQIVND (reference sequence). With V trimmed by 5 bases and J by 4 bases, 9 bases remained unmatched. The CDR3 DNA reads TGTGCCAGTAGTTATAGTAGGGGGCGTGCAGATACGCAGTATTTT. Its protein is CASSYSRGRADTQYF. The variable domain in full, with the rest retrieved from reference TRBV19 and TRBJ2-3, is DGGITQSPKYLFRKEGQNVTLSCEQNLNHDAMYWYRQDPGQGLRLIYYSQIVNDFQKGDIAEGYSVSREKKESFPLTVTSAQKNPTAFYLCASSYSRGRADTQYFGPGTRLTVL.

This chain connects TRBV11-3 to TRBJ1-1, with D tentatively TRBD1 (5 bases). The CDR3 spans 16 residues. V gave up 5 bases and J gave up 7 bases, with 23 bases separating them. From germline, CDR1 is SGHNT and CDR2 YENEEA. The CDR3 is CASSPRDRASPGEAFF. The CDR3 DNA follows: TGTGCCAGCAGCCCCCGGGACCGAGCCTCTCCTGGTGAAGCTTTCTTT.

V is TRBV5-4 and J is TRBJ2-3, with 8 bases fitting TRBD2. With 8 bases clipped from V and 4 bases from J, the junction kept 9 bases outside the gene matches. Germline values: CDR1 SGHNT, CDR2 YYREEE (reference sequence). The CDR3 consists of 14 residues. CDR3 sequence: CASSPRREADTQYF. The CDR3 DNA sequence: TGTGCCAGTAGCCCGCGGCGGGAGGCAGATACGCAGTATTTT.

On this clone: Mismatch with germline at one junction end may stem from a read error. The J gene is TRBJ2-7, the V gene TRBV7-2; 7 bases agree with TRBD2. The germline CDR1 and CDR2 sequences are SGHTA and FQGNSA. CDR3 length equals 12 residues. DNA for the CDR3: TGTGCCAGCAGCTCCCCGGGGGAGGGGCGCAGCTTC. Encoded protein: CASSSPGEGRSF. The complete variable domain, with remaining parts taken from reference TRBV7-2 and TRBJ2-7, reads GAGVSQSPSNKVTEKGKDVELRCDPISGHTALYWYRQSLGQGLEFLIYFQGNSAPDKSGLPSDRFSAERTGGSVSTLTIQRTQQEDSAVYLCASSSPGEGRSFGPGTRLTVT.

The V and J genes are TRBV11-2 and TRBJ2-7; TRBD1 aligns across 7 bases. This CDR3 has 13 amino acids. Trimming took 6 bases from V and 1 from J; bases not matched to a gene: 3. Germline values: CDR1 SGHAT, CDR2 FQNNGV. The CDR3 nucleotides read TGTGCCAGCAGACAGGGGCTGTCCTACGAGCAGTACTTC. The encoded protein is CASRQGLSYEQYF. Supplemented by reference TRBV11-2 and TRBJ2-7, the full variable domain reads EAGVAQSPRYKIIEKRQSVAFWCNPISGHATLYWYQQILGQGPKLLIQFQNNGVVDDSQLPKDRFSAERLKGVDSTLKIQPAKLEDSAVYLCASRQGLSYEQYFGPGTRLTVT.

This clone has only a few counts. The CDR3, as DNA: TGTGCCAGCAGTGAACTAGCGGGAGAGACGGGTGAGCAGTTCTTC. This codes for CASSELAGETGEQFF. The V gene is TRBV2, the J gene TRBJ2-1; 10 nucleotides agree with TRBD2. The CDR3 extends over 15 amino acids. Germline V gives CDR1 SNHLY, CDR2 FYNNEI. J gave up 9 bases and V 2 bases, and 7 bases lay outside the gene matches.